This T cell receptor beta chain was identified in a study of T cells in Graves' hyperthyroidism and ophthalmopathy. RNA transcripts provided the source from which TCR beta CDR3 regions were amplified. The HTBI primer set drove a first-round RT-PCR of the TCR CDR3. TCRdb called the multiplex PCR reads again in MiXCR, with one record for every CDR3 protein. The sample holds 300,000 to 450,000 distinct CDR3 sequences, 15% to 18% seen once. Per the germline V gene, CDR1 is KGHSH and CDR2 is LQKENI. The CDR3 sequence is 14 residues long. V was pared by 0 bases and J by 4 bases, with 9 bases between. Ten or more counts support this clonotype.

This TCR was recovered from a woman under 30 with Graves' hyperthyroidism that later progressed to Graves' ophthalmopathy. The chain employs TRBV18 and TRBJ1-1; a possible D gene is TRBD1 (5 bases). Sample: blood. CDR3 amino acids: CASSPPTGGTEAFF. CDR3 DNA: TGTGCCAGCTCACCACCGACGGGGGGCACTGAAGCTTTCTTT.